The T cell receptor (beta chain) described here comes from a study of human T cells and chemical hapten exposure. Time point defined: patch test 2, 6 weeks after DPC sensitization. Treatment denoted: therapeutic diphenylcyclopropenone sensitization with weekly scalp DPC. Trimming left V 4 bases short and J 2 bases short, with 11 bases between. The CDR3 runs 15 residues. MiXCR was run by TCRdb on the RACE reads, yielding one entry per CDR3 protein. The table includes about 55,000 distinct CDR3 sequences, about 10% detected once. The receptor's source is a woman aged 45-59 years with alopecia areata. Some clones in this sample may be carry-over from other donors' samples. The chain combines TRBV12-3 or TRBV12-4 with TRBJ2-2; D may match TRBD1 or TRBD2 (5 bases each). The sequencing here drew on whole blood, taken in connection with sensitization to the hapten diphenylcyclopropenone (DPC). The DNA of the CDR3 is TGTGCCAGCAGTTCCGGGACGGCAAACACCGGGGAGCTGTTTTTT. Protein sequence: CASSSGTANTGELFF.